This T cell receptor beta chain stems from a study of cytomegalovirus exposure and HLA in healthy donors. Across the study: The use of the same platform for the 100 to 150 validation repertoires and the 666 first-cohort repertoires was reported by a later analysis. Findings of the study overall: Most TCR sequences showed up rarely, but some public TCRs showed up in many donors. Listed as cytomegalovirus-associated were more than 150 TCR beta chains.

The data were produced by immunoSEQ multiplex PCR, yet TCRdb's version contains in-frame clones alone and is incomplete. The repertoire holds some 350,000 clones, with around 90% as singletons. A word on this clone: Its matching antigen is unknown.

CDR3 length: 16 residues. The trim removed 0 bases at V and 0 bases at J, leaving 4 bases unmatched. In germline, CDR1 is MNHNY, CDR2 SVGAGI (reference sequence). The sample comprised PBMCs. V and J are TRBV6-6 and TRBJ2-7, with 8 nucleotides matching TRBD2. This TCR was sampled from a woman aged 30 to 39 in good health and CMV-seropositive. Here the CDR3 DNA reads TGTGCCAGCAGTTACTCCCCTAGCGGGCTCTCCTACGAGCAGTACTTC. Translation gives CASSYSPSGLSYEQYF.